A selection of T cell receptor beta chains follows, all from one sample in a study of glioma-infiltrating T cells. MiXCR was run by TCRdb on the multiplex PCR reads, yielding one entry per CDR3 protein. The data contain more than 95,000 distinct CDR3 sequences, around 28% of them singletons. Sequenced sample: glioma tissue, nonneoplastic brain tissue, or PBMCs (not recorded which). These receptors originate from a human donor with low-grade glioma or glioblastoma, undergoing nonglioma brain surgery, or in good health (not recorded which). Both conserved end residues are part of each CDR3. D genes are given only for firm matches. Not every row has a clone size; where given, it reads once, few, many or a size class.

d_call clone_size j_call v_call cdr3_length cdr3_nt cdr3_aa
. few TRBJ2-7 TRBV27 13 TGTGCCAGCAGCCCTAGGACATTGCTCGAGCAGTACTTC CASSPRTLLEQYF
. . TRBJ2-1 TRBV5-4 13 TGTGCCAGCAGCCCCCCTGGGACTCGGGAGCGGTTCTTC CASSPPGTRERFF
. many TRBJ1-1 TRBV11-2 16 TGTGCCAGCTGCCTAAGCGTACCAACGTCCGGCACTGAAGCTTTCTTT CASCLSVPTSGTEAFF
TRBD2 . TRBJ2-5 TRBV20-1 15 TGCAGTGCTAGGGATACTAGCGGGGGGGGGGAGACCCAGTACTTC CSARDTSGGGETQYF
. . TRBJ1-1 TRBV4-2 15 TGTGCCAGCAGCGATCGCAGGGCGTGGAACACTGAAGCTTTCTTT CASSDRRAWNTEAFF
TRBD1 . TRBJ1-2 TRBV7-3 13 TGTGCCAGCAGCCGCGGGGACAGATATGGCTACACCTTC CASSRGDRYGYTF
TRBD2 many TRBJ2-3 TRBV6-1 16 TGTGCCAGCAGGGACCTAGCGGGGGGGGGGACAGATACGCAGTATTTT CASRDLAGGGTDTQYF
. many TRBJ2-5 TRBV7-9 15 TGTGCCAGCAGCTTTCGGCAGTCCCTGCAAGAGACCCAGTACTTC CASSFRQSLQETQYF
. many TRBJ2-7 TRBV5-1 14 TGCGCCAGCAGCTTGGTTGTACAGCCCTACGAGCAGTACTTC CASSLVVQPYEQYF
. . TRBJ1-1 TRBV18 15 TGTGCCAGCTCACCCCCTTCCCTGGGGCGAACTGAAGCTTTCTTT CASSPPSLGRTEAFF
. few TRBJ1-2 TRBV4-1 14 TGCGCCAGCAGCCAAGATCGTATGAGGAGCGGCTACACCTTC CASSQDRMRSGYTF
. . TRBJ1-4 TRBV7-6 15 TGTGCCAGCAGCTCACCGGGACGGGGGATTGAAAAACTGTTTTTT CASSSPGRGIEKLFF
TRBD1 . TRBJ1-2 TRBV18 15 TGTGCCAGCTCACCCATTGCAGGGGGAAACTATGGCTACACCTTC CASSPIAGGNYGYTF
. once TRBJ1-5 TRBV7-2 15 TGTGCCAGCAGCCGTAATTATTATAGCGATCAGCCCCAGCACTTT CASSRNYYSDQPQHF
. few TRBJ1-1 TRBV10-3 13 TGTGCCACCGTAAGCAGGGAAAACACTGAAGCTTTCTTT CATVSRENTEAFF
TRBD1 many TRBJ1-4 TRBV20-1 15 TGCAGTGCTAGAGTCTCAAGGACAGGCAATGAAAAACTGTTTTTT CSARVSRTGNEKLFF
. many TRBJ1-5 TRBV27 13 TGTGCCAGCAGAGACAACAGCAATCAGCCCCAGCATTTT CASRDNSNQPQHF
. many TRBJ2-7 TRBV18 12 TGTGCCAGCTCACCGACAGTCTACGAGCAGTACTTC CASSPTVYEQYF
. . TRBJ1-2 TRBV7-9 13 TGTGCCAGCAGCTTAGAGCAGGTCAGGAATGACACCTTC CASSLEQVRNDTF
. . TRBJ1-1 TRBV7-3 13 TGTGCCAGCAGCTCCGGGCCTGGCACTGAAGCTTTCTTT CASSSGPGTEAFF
. few TRBJ1-1 TRBV3-1 12 TGTGCCAGCAGCCAAGGGGAACGTGAAGCTTTCTTT CASSQGEREAFF
. few TRBJ2-1 TRBV7-9 13 TGTGCCAGCAGCAACAGGTTTCTGGATGAGCAGTTCTTC CASSNRFLDEQFF
. many TRBJ1-2 TRBV27 15 TGTGCCAGCAGTCAAGACAGGCCGCCTGGCTATGGCTACACCTTC CASSQDRPPGYGYTF
. once TRBJ1-5 TRBV15 14 TGTGCCACCAGCAGAGGGCAGGCGGATCAGCCCCAGCATTTT CATSRGQADQPQHF
. many TRBJ1-1 TRBV6-1 12 TGTGCCAGCAGTACCCAGAACACTGAAGCTTTCTTT CASSTQNTEAFF
. . TRBJ1-3 TRBV10-3 14 TGTGCCACCACCCCCCCTAACTCTGGAAACACCATATATTTT CATTPPNSGNTIYF